This is a list of T cell receptor beta chains from one sample in a study of blood T cell repertoires in COVID-19. Data came from immunoSEQ multiplex PCR; TCRdb stores just in-frame clones and leaves some out. The sample holds roughly 360,000 clones, around 87% seen once. Sequencing used PBMCs or T cells enriched from blood (not recorded which). The receptor set was obtained from a man aged 30 to 45 who had recovered from COVID-19. Both conserved end residues are part of each CDR3. A D gene is named only where the DNA matches it firmly.

TRBV5-5	TRBD1	TRBJ1-2	TGTGCCAGCAGCTTGGAGGGACAGGGCGCGGGGGACACCTTC	CASSLEGQGAGDTF
TRBV6-1	NA	TRBJ2-1	TGTGCCAGCAGTGAGAGGGCACCAGGGGCCTACAATGAGCAGTTCTTC	CASSERAPGAYNEQFF
TRBV27	NA	TRBJ2-2	TGTGCCAGCAGTCTAGGATGGGCCGGGGAGCTGTTTTTT	CASSLGWAGELFF
TRBV18	TRBD2	TRBJ2-1	TGTGCCAGCTCACCAAGGGAGCCTAGCGGGGGGGCGTATCATGAGCAGTTCTTC	CASSPREPSGGAYHEQFF
TRBV7-8	NA	TRBJ1-5	TGTGCCAGCAGCTTAAGCGGCAGGGGCCCCAATCAGCCCCAGCATTTT	CASSLSGRGPNQPQHF
TRBV7-9	NA	TRBJ1-3	TGTGCCAGCAGCTCGGTGACAACCAACTCTGGAAACACCATATATTTT	CASSSVTTNSGNTIYF
TRBV7-9	NA	TRBJ2-2	TGTGCCAGCGGAGACGGCGGGTGGGACACCGGGGAGCTGTTTTTT	CASGDGGWDTGELFF
TRBV2	TRBD1	TRBJ1-2	TGTGCCAGCTCGGACAGGGGCCCGCTGAACACCTTC	CASSDRGPLNTF
TRBV19	NA	TRBJ1-2	TGTGCCACCCTAGGGGGGGATGGCTACACCTTC	CATLGGDGYTF
TRBV6-5	NA	TRBJ1-1	TGTGCCAGCAGTTACTCTTTTGCAGGGATGAACACTGAAGCTTTCTTT	CASSYSFAGMNTEAFF